Below, 20 T cell receptor beta chains from the same sample are listed, as sequenced in a study of blood T cell repertoires in COVID-19. Repertoires were generated with immunoSEQ multiplex PCR, while TCRdb's copy carries only in-frame clones and drops some. The table lists approximately 160,000 clones, roughly 84% of them singletons. The sample consisted of PBMCs or T cells enriched from blood (not recorded which). These receptors came from a woman in her fifties or sixties who had recovered from COVID-19.

The V gene is TRBV18, the J gene TRBJ1-3; D possibly corresponds to TRBD1 (5 bases). V shed 2 bases and J shed 3 bases, with 11 bases lying between them. The CDR3 runs 15 residues. Germline loops: CDR1 KGHSH, CDR2 LQKENI. In DNA, the CDR3 is TGTGCCAGCTCACCATTCACGGGGGTTGGAAACACCATATATTTT. Encoded protein: CASSPFTGVGNTIYF.

This chain connects TRBV27 to TRBJ1-1; 9 bases are shared with TRBD1. Per the germline V gene, CDR1 is MNHEY and CDR2 is SMNVEV (reference sequence). This CDR3 spans 18 amino acids. V was clipped by 6 bases and J by 5 bases; unmatched bases: 19. In DNA form, the CDR3 reads TGTGCCAGCAGCTCTACTTTCCTCCGGGACAGGGCGAAAACTGAAGCTTTCTTT. This translates into CASSSTFLRDRAKTEAFF.

This sequence joins TRBV6-2 or TRBV6-3 and TRBJ2-2; 9 nucleotides match TRBD1. Trimming at V came to 4 bases and at J to 4 bases, leaving 4 bases not matched to a gene. The CDR3 extends over 15 amino acids. Germline CDR1 reads MNHEY; CDR2 reads SVGEGT. Here the CDR3 DNA reads TGTGCCAGCAGTTGGACAGGGGACGCCACCGGGGAGCTGTTTTTT. Translating it yields CASSWTGDATGELFF.

This clone was counted a few times. The chain recombines TRBV13 with TRBJ1-2; D call uncertain. V gave up 7 bases and J gave up 4 bases, with 16 bases separating them. The CDR3 sequence is 14 residues long. Germline V gene sequence: CDR1 PRHDT, CDR2 FYEKMQ (reference sequence). The CDR3 protein is CASTPQWRGYGYTF. CDR3 coding DNA: TGTGCCAGCACCCCCCAGTGGCGAGGCTATGGCTACACCTTC.

This chain uses TRBV10-3 with TRBJ2-3; TRBD2 matches at 9 bases. CDR3 length equals 14 residues. The V gene end was trimmed by 10 bases and the J gene end by 5 bases; junction bases not matched to a gene: 10. Germline V gene lookup returns CDR1 ENHRY and CDR2 SYGVKD. CDR3 amino acids: CASAPAGGGDTQYF. The CDR3 nucleotides read TGTGCCAGTGCGCCAGCGGGGGGTGGAGATACGCAGTATTTT.

The V call is TRBV7-9, the J call TRBJ2-7, with a possible D match to TRBD1 (6 bases). Germline lookup yields CDR1 SEHNR and CDR2 FQNEAQ (reference sequence). This CDR3 is built from 15 residues. Trimming removed 3 bases at V and 4 bases at J, with 16 bases between. This CDR3 is CASSLGTHTWYEQYF. As DNA, the CDR3 is TGTGCCAGCAGCTTGGGGACACACACTTGGTACGAGCAGTACTTC.

The chain couples TRBV15 to TRBJ1-1; D is possibly TRBD1 (5 bases). Germline V gene sequence: CDR1 LNHNV, CDR2 YYDKDF (reference sequence). The CDR3 totals 16 residues. V was clipped by 1 base and J by 6 bases, with 18 bases between them. The CDR3 loop is CATSRVLPGGVSEAFF. CDR3 DNA: TGTGCCACCAGCAGAGTGTTACCGGGAGGGGTCTCTGAAGCTTTCTTT.

This chain connects TRBV6-1 to TRBJ1-6; no firm D call. Germline CDR1 and CDR2: MNHNS and SASEGT. The V end lost 2 bases, the J end lost 3 bases, and 11 bases lay between the germline ends. The CDR3 contains 16 residues. The CDR3 bases are TGTGCCAGCAGTGAATTAGTGGCGGGCTATAATTCACCCCTCCACTTT. This gives the protein CASSELVAGYNSPLHF.

The gene calls are TRBV9 and TRBJ2-3; 8 bases line up with TRBD2. The CDR3 contains 16 residues. V was pared by 4 bases and J by 0 bases, with 7 bases of the junction left unmatched. Germline loops: CDR1 SGDLS, CDR2 YYNGEE. CDR3 in amino acids: CASSRSGGGSTDTQYF. CDR3 coding DNA: TGTGCCAGCAGCCGATCGGGGGGGGGAAGCACAGATACGCAGTATTTT.

J is TRBJ2-3 and V is TRBV5-1; D is possibly TRBD2 (6 bases). This CDR3 is built from 15 residues. Trimming removed 0 bases from V and 2 bases from J, with 10 bases in between. CDR1 is SGHRS, CDR2 YFSETQ, per germline. CDR3 protein: CASSLASGDTDTQYF. For the CDR3, the DNA is TGCGCCAGCAGCTTGGCCTCGGGAGACACAGATACGCAGTATTTT. Full variable domain (outside the CDR3, taken from reference TRBV5-1 and TRBJ2-3): KAGVTQTPRYLIKTRGQQVTLSCSPISGHRSVSWYQQTPGQGLQFLFEYFSETQRNKGNFPGRFSGRQFSNSRSEMNVSTLELGDSALYLCASSLASGDTDTQYFGPGTRLTVL.

V and J are TRBV19 and TRBJ1-4; no clear D gene. The CDR3 is made up of 15 amino acids. CDR1 is LNHDA, CDR2 SQIVND, per germline (reference sequence). The ends were cut back, 1 base at V and 5 bases at J, with 11 bases in the middle. CDR3 loop: CASSIVLGRNEKLFF. CDR3 DNA: TGTGCCAGTAGTATAGTGTTGGGGAGGAATGAAAAACTGTTTTTT.

This chain uses TRBV20-1 with TRBJ2-3; perhaps TRBD2 as D (6 bases). Trimming took off 5 bases at V and 10 bases at J, with 13 bases between the two ends. Germline values: CDR1 DFQATT, CDR2 SNEGSKA (reference sequence). The CDR3 consists of 11 residues. The CDR3 nucleotides read TGCAGTGCTGGGGACTCCGACCCGCAGTATTTT. Its protein is CSAGDSDPQYF.

Only a few counts were recorded for this clone. V gene TRBV6-5 combines with J gene TRBJ1-6; D is undetermined. The germline V and J ends were trimmed by 2 bases and 3 bases, with 5 bases remaining between them. The CDR3 runs 14 residues. Germline assignment: CDR1 MNHEY and CDR2 SVGAGI. The CDR3 here is CASSYGSYNSPLHF. For the CDR3, the DNA is TGTGCCAGCAGTTACGGCAGCTATAATTCACCCCTCCACTTT.

V and J are TRBV12-2 and TRBJ1-5; whether TRBD1, the table's D call, matches the DNA was not checked. TRBV12-2 counts as a pseudogene. This CDR3 is built from 17 residues. The CDR3 coding sequence is TGTGCAAGTCGCTTGGAAACAGGGGGCACCCCCAATCAGCCCCAGCATTTT. Translation gives CASRLETGGTPNQPQHF.

The chain has TRBV4-2 and TRBJ2-2; 7 bases line up with TRBD1. With V trimmed by 0 bases and J by 6 bases, 1 base remained unmatched. Germline V gene lookup returns CDR1 LGHNA and CDR2 YNFKEQ. This CDR3 is built from 14 residues. CDR3 nucleotides: TGTGCCAGCAGCCAAGAAACAGGGGCCGGGGAGCTGTTTTTT. Translated, it gives CASSQETGAGELFF.

The V call is TRBV7-9, the J call TRBJ2-1; D perhaps matches TRBD2 (5 bases). The CDR3 extends over 19 amino acids. Germline V gene lookup returns CDR1 SEHNR and CDR2 FQNEAQ (reference sequence). Trimming cost V 0 bases and J 4 bases, with 22 bases left between them. The CDR3 sequence: CASSLARDYRTPSYNEQFF. In nucleotides, the CDR3 is TGTGCCAGCAGCTTAGCACGGGATTATAGGACTCCTTCATACAATGAGCAGTTCTTC.

This chain connects TRBV24-1 to TRBJ2-2; unclear D gene. Looked up from germline, CDR1 is KGHDR and CDR2 is SFDVKD. V was trimmed by 2 bases and J by 3 bases, leaving 6 bases between them. This CDR3 contains 14 residues. DNA for the CDR3: TGTGCCACCAGTGATTCCCTCCACACCGGGGAGCTGTTTTTT. It codes for CATSDSLHTGELFF.

V usage is TRBV18 and J usage is TRBJ1-6; maybe TRBD1 (5 bases). This CDR3 is 16 amino acids long. The ends were cut back, 2 bases at V and 7 bases at J, with 15 bases in the middle. Germline assignment: CDR1 KGHSH and CDR2 LQKENI. CDR3 amino acids: CASSPELGRGNSPLHF. In DNA, the CDR3 is TGTGCCAGCTCACCAGAATTGGGGCGGGGGAATTCACCCCTCCACTTT.

CDR3 coding DNA: TGTGCCAGCAGAAAACAGGGACGGACAGATACGCAGTATTTT. It is translated as CASRKQGRTDTQYF. The V call is TRBV3-1 (or the pseudogene TRBV3-2), the J call TRBJ2-3; a weak D match, TRBD1 (6 bases). The CDR3 is 14 residues long. V shed 6 bases and J shed 3 bases, with 13 bases lying between them. Germline V gene sequence: CDR1 LGHDT, CDR2 YNNKEL (reference sequence).

The chain employs TRBV3-1 (or the pseudogene TRBV3-2) and TRBJ1-5; D uncertain. V dropped 4 bases and J dropped 5 bases, with 9 bases sitting between them. The CDR3 runs to 13 residues. The germline CDR1 and CDR2 sequences are LGHDT and YNNKEL (reference sequence). This chain's CDR3 is CASSPSPHQPQHF. For the CDR3, the DNA is TGTGCCAGCAGCCCGAGCCCTCATCAGCCCCAGCATTTT.